A selection of T cell receptor beta chains follows, all from one sample in a study of blood T cells in healthy people across ages. TCRdb redid the calling of the 5' RACE reads with MiXCR, one entry per CDR3 protein. The sample shows 700,000 or so distinct CDR3 sequences, 20% to 25% of them seen only once. The sample taken for sequencing was blood. The source is a man between 65 and 85 years old in good health. Each CDR3 is given with its conserved first and last residue. The D gene is left open where the match is weak. Some rows have no size entry. The others give once, few or many, or a class for an expanded clone.

clone size	V gene	D gene	J gene	CDR3 DNA	CDR3 protein
-	TRBV6-1	TRBD2	TRBJ2-1	TGTGCCAGCAACACCGTGGGGCAGGGAGGGGAGCAGTTCTTC	CASNTVGQGGEQFF
-	TRBV5-1	-	TRBJ2-2	TGCGCCAGCAGCCCCAATCAGGGCTCCGGGGAGCTGTTTTTT	CASSPNQGSGELFF
-	TRBV20-1	-	TRBJ2-5	TGCAGTGCGCGGGACAGTCGAGAGACCCAGTACTTC	CSARDSRETQYF
-	TRBV20-1	-	TRBJ2-1	TGCAGTGCTGGCGACCCGGGACGTGCCTACAATGAGCAGTTCTTC	CSAGDPGRAYNEQFF
-	TRBV12-3/TRBV12-4	TRBD2	TRBJ2-3	TGTGCCAGAGCGGGAGCTTATACGCAGTATTTT	CARAGAYTQYF
few	TRBV6-5	TRBD2	TRBJ2-3	TGTGCCAGCAGTTACACCGCGCCGGGACTAGCGGCTAGCACAGATACGCAGTATTTT	CASSYTAPGLAASTDTQYF
few	TRBV12-3/TRBV12-4	-	TRBJ1-4	TGTGCCAGCAGTTTACAGGGGTGGGATGAAAAACTGTTTTTT	CASSLQGWDEKLFF
few	TRBV21-1	-	TRBJ1-6	TGTGCCAGCAGCAAAGCCAGGAGGTCACCTTATAATTCACCCCTCCACTTT	CASSKARRSPYNSPLHF
-	TRBV14	-	TRBJ2-5	TGTGCCAGCAGCCAAGAATCCCAAGAGACCCTGTACTTC	CASSQESQETLYF
-	TRBV20-1	TRBD1	TRBJ1-5	TGCAGTGCTCCCCGGGACAGGGGGTGGCCCCAGCATTTT	CSAPRDRGWPQHF
few	TRBV5-1	TRBD2	TRBJ2-7	TGCGCCAGCAGAACTAGCGGGGGGCCCTACGAGCAGTACTTC	CASRTSGGPYEQYF
-	TRBV12-3/TRBV12-4	-	TRBJ1-4	TGTGCCAGCAGTCCCGGACAGCGTCCTAATGAAAAACTGTTTTTT	CASSPGQRPNEKLFF
few	TRBV4-3	-	TRBJ1-1	TGCGCCAGCAGCCAAGGACTCATTACAGCTGAAGCTTTCTTT	CASSQGLITAEAFF
-	TRBV5-1	TRBD1	TRBJ1-2	TGCGCCAGCAGCAAGACCCCCTCGACAGGGGACCTGTCCCCTAGAGGTGACTATGGCTACACCTTC	CASSKTPSTGDLSPRGDYGYTF
many	TRBV3-1	-	TRBJ2-5	TGTGCCAGCAGCCAATCTTGGGAGACCCAGTACTTC	CASSQSWETQYF
-	TRBV19	-	TRBJ2-5	TGTGCCAGTAGTATGGTGTTCAGGGGCCTCGGTGAGCGGTTCTTC	CASSMVFRGLGERFF
-	TRBV14	-	TRBJ1-1	TGTGCCAGCAGCCAAGCCATCTACACTGAAGCTTTCTTT	CASSQAIYTEAFF
few	TRBV28	TRBD1	TRBJ2-5	TGTGCCAGCAGGACAGGGGCCTCGGGAGAGACCCAGTACTTC	CASRTGASGETQYF
few	TRBV7-9	-	TRBJ2-5	TGTGCCAGCAGTTCCCAAGGCCCGGCCGTGTACTTC	CASSSQGPAVYF
-	TRBV12-3/TRBV12-4	TRBD2	TRBJ2-5	TGTGCCAGCAGTTCACTAGCGGAACCAGAGACCCAGTACTTC	CASSSLAEPETQYF
few	TRBV6-5	-	TRBJ2-7	TGTGCCAGCAGTTACGGGCCAGGAACCTACGAGCAGTACTTC	CASSYGPGTYEQYF
-	TRBV7-9	-	TRBJ2-3	TGTGCCAGCAGACCTACCCTGGCGGAGCTTAGCACAGATACGCAGTATTTT	CASRPTLAELSTDTQYF
few	TRBV29-1	TRBD1	TRBJ1-2	TGCAGCGTTGGGGGACAGGGGATATATGGCTACACCTTC	CSVGGQGIYGYTF
-	TRBV3-1	-	TRBJ2-5	TGTGCCAGCAGCCAAAGGGGAGTGGGACAAGAGACCCAGTACTTC	CASSQRGVGQETQYF
few	TRBV12-3/TRBV12-4	TRBD2	TRBJ2-6	TGTGCCAGCAGTTTCCCGGGGGGACTTTCTGGGGCCAACGTCCTGACTTTC	CASSFPGGLSGANVLTF
few	TRBV5-1	TRBD2	TRBJ2-3	TGCGCCAGCAGCTTTGTAGCGGGGGGCACAGATACGCAGTATTTT	CASSFVAGGTDTQYF
-	TRBV6-7	TRBD2	TRBJ2-5	TGTGCCAGCCGAACGGCGACTAGCGGGAGGAGACAAGAGACCCAGTACTTC	CASRTATSGRRQETQYF
few	TRBV5-1	TRBD1	TRBJ2-2	TGCGCCAGCAGCGCTGGGACAGACTACACCGGGGAGCTGTTTTTT	CASSAGTDYTGELFF
-	TRBV20-1	TRBD1	TRBJ1-4	TGCAGTGCTTATCAGGGGGCGACTAATGAAAAACTGTTTTTT	CSAYQGATNEKLFF
few	TRBV20-1	-	TRBJ2-4	TGCAGTGCTAGTATTTCGGGGGTCCAGGGTCATCGGGACATTCAGTACTTC	CSASISGVQGHRDIQYF
few	TRBV5-6	TRBD1	TRBJ1-2	TGTGCCAGCAGCTTCTCCCATCGACAGGGTAGATATGGCTACACCTTC	CASSFSHRQGRYGYTF
few	TRBV2	-	TRBJ1-2	TGTGCCAGCAGCCCGGGACACGACTATGGCTACACCTTC	CASSPGHDYGYTF
few	TRBV28	-	TRBJ1-2	TGTGCCAGCAGTTCAAACCTCCCAGGGGCCTGCGGCTACACCTTC	CASSSNLPGACGYTF
once	TRBV3-1	-	TRBJ2-5	TGTGCCAGCAGCCAAGACCTAACGGGGACCCAGTACTTC	CASSQDLTGTQYF
few	TRBV4-2	TRBD2	TRBJ2-7	TGTGCCAGCAGCCAGGTTGGACTAGACGAGCAGTACTTC	CASSQVGLDEQYF
few	TRBV24-1	-	TRBJ2-5	TGTGCCACCAGTGTTCCATGGGAGCAGGAGACCCAGTACTTC	CATSVPWEQETQYF
few	TRBV10-2	-	TRBJ1-2	TGCGCCAGCAGTGAGTCGAGAGACTTTGGGAGGGGGAACTATGGCTACACCTTC	CASSESRDFGRGNYGYTF
-	TRBV2	-	TRBJ1-2	TGTGCCAGCAGTGAAAGTAGCCCCTATGGCTACACCTTC	CASSESSPYGYTF
-	TRBV4-1	TRBD1	TRBJ1-1	TGCGCCAGCAGCCAAGACTCGGACAGGGGGACTGAAGCTTTCTTT	CASSQDSDRGTEAFF
-	TRBV4-2	-	TRBJ2-3	TGTGCCAGCAGCCCATTGGTAGCGATTTTTCGCACAGATACGCAGTATTTT	CASSPLVAIFRTDTQYF
few	TRBV10-3	TRBD2	TRBJ2-5	TGTGCCATCAGTGAGTCAATTGGCGGGAGCGGGGGTAGGCAGCAGTACTTC	CAISESIGGSGGRQQYF